The following is a TCR beta chain sequence with its context. Per the study methods: The authors estimated nucleated cell counts from reference gene primer amplification. TCRdb keeps only in-frame clones here, not all; method: immunoSEQ multiplex PCR. The DNA gave D and trimming, while V, J and clone size come from that table. The profile covers some 170,000 clones, with about 75% appearing a single time and just over 8.5% taken by the ten largest. This specimen belongs to a study of blood T cell repertoires in COVID-19. In the study overall: Spain, Italy and the United States supplied samples that represented acute and convalescent COVID-19. Sources were T cells, B-cell-depleted T cells, or PBMCs; the material itself was cDNA or gDNA.

V was pared by 0 bases and J by 4 bases, with 7 bases between. Germline CDR1 and CDR2: LGHNA and YSLEER. The CDR3 is 13 amino acids. The chain couples TRBV4-3 to TRBJ2-7; possibly TRBD2 for D (5 bases). The clonotype was recovered from a woman between 45 and 60 years old with active or convalescent COVID-19. Material: peripheral blood. The CDR3 here is CASSQDAGYEQYF. CDR3 DNA: TGCGCCAGCAGCCAAGATGCGGGTTACGAGCAGTACTTC.